This TCR beta chain was identified during a study of radiotherapy plus CTLA-4 blockade in lung cancer. Whole-study results and caveats: Blood saw expansion of tumor-derived TCR clones after radiotherapy plus ipilimumab.

Data came from immunoSEQ multiplex PCR; TCRdb stores just in-frame clones and leaves some out. This table has about 88,000 clones, approximately 79% appearing once. The CDR3 consists of 12 residues. Germline CDR1 is MDHEN and CDR2 is SYDVKM. The V and J ends lost 2 bases and 3 bases respectively, with 5 bases between them. The table lists this clone with a few counts. The antigen is unknown. This clonotype was obtained from a human donor with non-small cell lung cancer that progressed on radiotherapy plus ipilimumab. The input for sequencing was peripheral blood, taken from a patient treated with radiotherapy plus ipilimumab. The chain links TRBV28 to TRBJ2-7; D not certain. The CDR3 coding sequence is TGTGCCAGCAGTTTAAACCTCTACGAGCAGTACTTC. The encoded protein is CASSLNLYEQYF.